The 29 T cell receptor beta chains given below trace back to one sample, sequenced in a study of T cells in tumors after PD-1 blockade. Sequenced by immunoSEQ multiplex PCR; TCRdb stores in-frame clones only, minus some. The repertoire has fewer than 35,000 clones, about three quarters of them found once; the top ten carry roughly 39%. Source: PBMCs, taken before anti-PD-1 treatment. These receptor sequences come from a human donor with basal cell carcinoma.

The rearrangement uses TRBV6-1 and TRBJ2-7; 9 nucleotides align to TRBD1. V lost 3 bases to trimming and J lost 3 bases; unmatched junction nucleotides: 9. The CDR3 has 16 residues. The germline CDR1 and CDR2 sequences are MNHNS and SASEGT. CDR3 loop: CASSEIPGQGFYEQYF. The CDR3 DNA sequence: TGTGCCAGCAGTGAGATCCCGGGACAGGGATTCTACGAGCAGTACTTC.

The CDR3 spells CASSQGFYGQSYEQYF. DNA for the CDR3: TGTGCCAGCAGCCAAGGATTCTACGGTCAGTCCTACGAGCAGTACTTC. The chain has TRBV14 and TRBJ2-7, with D unresolved. V was cut by 1 base and J by 1 base, with 14 bases left in between. There are 16 residues in the CDR3. Germline V CDR1 and CDR2: SGHDN, FVKESK.

This clone has more than one count but fewer than ten. The rearrangement links TRBV9 to TRBJ1-2; a weak D match, TRBD1 (5 bases). Germline V gene data show CDR1 as SGDLS and CDR2 as YYNGEE. The CDR3 contains 13 residues. V gave up 5 bases and J gave up 7 bases, with 15 bases separating them. CDR3 sequence reads: CASSAGVGGGYTF. The DNA of the CDR3 is TGTGCCAGCAGTGCAGGAGTGGGGGGTGGCTACACCTTC.

V gene TRBV7-2 combines with J gene TRBJ1-3; possibly TRBD1 for D (5 bases). Per germline, CDR1 SGHTA and CDR2 FQGNSA. This CDR3 spans 15 amino acids. V was pared by 2 bases and J by 2 bases, with 10 bases between. The CDR3 loop reads CASSLQGTAGNTIYF. The CDR3 DNA sequence: TGTGCCAGCAGCTTACAGGGAACAGCTGGAAACACCATATATTTT.

This clone was detected a few times. The chain employs TRBV10-3 and TRBJ2-7, with 8 bases fitting TRBD1. V was clipped by 4 bases and J by 6 bases; unmatched bases: 8. The CDR3 has 14 residues. The germline gives CDR1 ENHRY, CDR2 SYGVKD. CDR3 coding DNA: TGTGCCATCAGTGCAACGGACAGGGTGGGCGAGCAGTACTTC. Encoded protein: CAISATDRVGEQYF.

The chain links TRBV2 to TRBJ2-7; D gene unclear. There are 11 residues in the CDR3. V lost 6 bases to trimming and J lost 3 bases, with 6 bases between them. CDR1 and CDR2 (germline): SNHLY, FYNNEI. CDR3 sequence reads: CASSSDYEQYF. CDR3 sequence (DNA): TGTGCCAGCAGCTCGGACTACGAGCAGTACTTC.

A few counts support this clone. This chain links TRBV30 with TRBJ1-5; 7 positions match TRBD1. This CDR3 region has 14 residues. CDR1 is GTSNPN and CDR2 is SVGIG in the germline V gene (reference sequence). Losses at the gene ends were 1 base for V and 5 bases for J; bases not matched to a gene: 5. CDR3 sequence: CAWSAPGGDQPQHF. The DNA for the CDR3 is TGTGCCTGGAGTGCCCCAGGGGGGGATCAGCCCCAGCATTTT.

V and J are TRBV7-2 and TRBJ2-2; D remains ambiguous. Trimming stripped 2 bases from V and 1 base from J, with 11 bases between. Germline V lookup: CDR1 SGHTA, CDR2 FQGNSA. CDR3 length equals 16 residues. CDR3: CASSLIGWGNTGELFF. Written as DNA, the CDR3 is TGTGCCAGCAGCTTAATAGGATGGGGGAACACCGGGGAGCTGTTTTTT. The full variable domain, with the rest looked up from reference TRBV7-2 and TRBJ2-2, is GAGVSQSPSNKVTEKGKDVELRCDPISGHTALYWYRQSLGQGLEFLIYFQGNSAPDKSGLPSDRFSAERTGGSVSTLTIQRTQQEDSAVYLCASSLIGWGNTGELFFGEGSRLTVL.

CDR3 in DNA: TGCAGCGTTGTAACGGGAGCTTCCTACGAGCAGTACTTC. The encoded protein is CSVVTGASYEQYF. The V and J genes are TRBV29-1 and TRBJ2-7; TRBD2 is a possible D gene (6 bases). The V gene lost 4 bases and the J gene lost 1 base, with 11 bases spanning the gap. The CDR3 is 13 residues long. From germline, CDR1 is SQVTM and CDR2 ANQGSEA.

This clone came up a few times. V gene TRBV9 combines with J gene TRBJ1-2, with D maybe TRBD1 (5 bases). The germline V gene has CDR1 SGDLS and CDR2 YYNGEE. V lost 4 bases and J 8 bases, leaving 18 bases between the germline ends. The CDR3 runs 14 residues. CDR3 amino acids: CASSMPGEGTGYTF. CDR3 bases: TGTGCCAGCAGCATGCCCGGTGAAGGGACCGGCTACACCTTC.

This rearrangement joins TRBV6-6 to TRBJ1-1; D is unresolved. V lost 0 bases to trimming and J lost 5 bases, with 13 bases between them. This CDR3 has 15 residues. Germline values: CDR1 MNHNY, CDR2 SVGAGI (reference sequence). CDR3 residues: CASSYSWGEETEAFF. The CDR3 DNA sequence: TGTGCCAGCAGTTACTCTTGGGGAGAAGAGACTGAAGCTTTCTTT.

This chain links TRBV3-1 (or the pseudogene TRBV3-2) with TRBJ2-5; D possibly corresponds to TRBD1 (6 bases). Deletions cut 3 bases from V and 1 base from J, with 12 bases between. This CDR3 has 15 residues. Germline V CDR1 and CDR2: LGHDT, YNNKEL (reference sequence). The CDR3 region has the DNA TGTGCCAGCAGCCAGCCCGGGACAAGCCAAGAGACCCAGTACTTC. As protein: CASSQPGTSQETQYF.

The CDR3 spells CASSLVPRRAGANVLTF. As DNA, the CDR3 is TGTGCCAGCAGCTTAGTGCCCCGCAGGGCTGGGGCCAACGTCCTGACTTTC. V is TRBV11-3 and J is TRBJ2-6; D is possibly TRBD1 (5 bases). This CDR3 is built from 17 residues. Germline CDR1 SGHNT, CDR2 YENEEA. V dropped 1 base and J dropped 2 bases, with 12 bases sitting between them.

The gene calls are TRBV28 and TRBJ2-1; 9 nucleotides line up with TRBD1. The junction had 6 bases not matched to a gene; V was cut back by 6 bases and J by 0 bases. The germline V gene has CDR1 MDHEN and CDR2 SYDVKM. The CDR3 is made up of 16 amino acids. CDR3 nucleotide sequence: TGTGCCAGCAGCCGATCGGGACAGGGCTCCTACAATGAGCAGTTCTTC. This codes for CASSRSGQGSYNEQFF. Looking up the rest from reference TRBV28 and TRBJ2-1 gives the full variable domain: DVKVTQSSRYLVKRTGEKVFLECVQDMDHENMFWYRQDPGLGLRLIYFSYDVKMKEKGDIPEGYSVSREKKERFSLILESASTNQTSMYLCASSRSGQGSYNEQFFGPGTRLTVL.

The chain combines TRBV7-9 with TRBJ1-4, with D perhaps matching TRBD1 (6 bases). The CDR3 consists of 15 residues. The V and J ends lost 1 base and 7 bases respectively, with 13 bases between them. Germline loops: CDR1 SEHNR, CDR2 FQNEAQ (reference sequence). In DNA, the CDR3 is TGTGCCAGCAGCTTAGTAGGGGGGGCCGGTGAAAAACTGTTTTTT. This codes for CASSLVGGAGEKLFF. The variable domain in full, with the rest retrieved from reference TRBV7-9 and TRBJ1-4, is DTGVSQNPRHKITKRGQNVTFRCDPISEHNRLYWYRQTLGQGPEFLTYFQNEAQLEKSRLLSDRFSAERPKGSFSTLEIQRTEQGDSAMYLCASSLVGGAGEKLFFGSGTQLSVL.

This clone was counted only a few times. J is TRBJ2-1 and V is TRBV2, with 13 bases fitting TRBD2. CDR3 length: 15 residues. J lost 4 bases, V lost 6 bases, and 3 bases had no gene match. The germline gives CDR1 SNHLY, CDR2 FYNNEI. The CDR3 nucleotides read TGTGCCAGCAGACTAGCGGGGGGGCCGTACAATGAGCAGTTCTTC. Protein sequence: CASRLAGGPYNEQFF. Looking up the rest from reference TRBV2 and TRBJ2-1 gives the full variable domain: EPEVTQTPSHQVTQMGQEVILRCVPISNHLYFYWYRQILGQKVEFLVSFYNNEISEKSEIFDDQFSVERPDGSNFTLKIRSTKLEDSAMYFCASRLAGGPYNEQFFGPGTRLTVL.

The chain recombines TRBV29-1 with TRBJ1-3; a weak D match, TRBD1 (5 bases). The CDR3 covers 15 residues. Between the trimmed V and J ends, which lost 8 bases and 0 bases, there was a span of 17 bases. Looked up from germline, CDR1 is SQVTM and CDR2 is ANQGSEA. DNA of the CDR3: TGCAGCCCGTCCTTCAGGGTTTACTCTGGAAACACCATATATTTT. This codes for CSPSFRVYSGNTIYF.

The CDR3 region is CASSLGGFETQYF. Here the CDR3 DNA reads TGTGCCAGCAGCTTAGGGGGTTTCGAGACCCAGTACTTC. V is TRBV7-2 and J is TRBJ2-5; D ambiguous. This CDR3 comprises 13 residues. CDR1 is SGHTA and CDR2 is FQGNSA in the germline V gene. V lost 1 base and J lost 5, with 8 bases in between.

The V and J genes are TRBV6-6 and TRBJ1-1; 7 bases are shared with TRBD1. The CDR3 extends over 14 amino acids. V shed 8 bases and J 0 bases; nucleotides not matched to a gene: 6. Germline loops: CDR1 MNHNY, CDR2 SVGAGI (reference sequence). The CDR3 coding sequence is TGTGCCAGCTTCTACAGGGGCATGAACACTGAAGCTTTCTTT. Its translation is CASFYRGMNTEAFF.

V gene TRBV27 combines with J gene TRBJ2-7; a weak D match, TRBD2 (5 bases). The V gene lost 2 bases and the J gene lost 3 bases, with 8 bases spanning the gap. This CDR3 has 13 residues. Looked up from germline, CDR1 is MNHEY and CDR2 is SMNVEV (reference sequence). DNA for the CDR3: TGTGCCAGCAGTTTACAGCGGAGCTACGAGCAGTACTTC. Its protein product is CASSLQRSYEQYF.

The J gene is TRBJ2-7, the V gene TRBV27; possible D gene TRBD1, 6 bases. Germline assignment: CDR1 MNHEY and CDR2 SMNVEV (reference sequence). The ends were cut back, 3 bases at V and 7 bases at J, with 22 bases in the middle. The CDR3 is made up of 16 amino acids. The CDR3 coding sequence is TGTGCCAGCAGTTTTTACCGGACAGAGAGGTTGAGGGAGCAGTACTTC. Protein product: CASSFYRTERLREQYF.

The CDR3 protein is CASSLAGRSNQPQHF. DNA for the CDR3: TGTGCCAGCAGCTTGGCAGGAAGGAGCAATCAGCCCCAGCATTTT. The V call is TRBV5-8, the J call TRBJ1-5; D remains unclear. The germline gives CDR1 SGHTS, CDR2 YDEGEE. The CDR3 runs to 15 residues. V was trimmed by 0 bases and J by 1 base, leaving 8 bases between them.

The chain has TRBV5-6 and TRBJ2-7; the match to TRBD1 covers 10 bases. CDR3 length equals 14 residues. Trimming took 6 bases from V and 3 from J; bases not matched to a gene: 6. CDR1 is SGHDT, CDR2 YYEEEE, per germline. CDR3 sequence reads: CASKRTGGGYEQYF. CDR3 coding DNA: TGTGCCAGCAAGAGGACAGGGGGAGGCTACGAGCAGTACTTC.

The V call is TRBV12-3 or TRBV12-4, the J call TRBJ2-3, with no clear D. CDR3 size: 13 residues. Trimming removed 5 bases from V and 4 bases from J, with 10 bases in between. The CDR3 bases are TGTGCCAGCAGTCCCTATACGGCAGATACGCAGTATTTT. The encoded protein is CASSPYTADTQYF.

This rearrangement joins TRBV19 to TRBJ2-1; D possibly corresponds to TRBD2 (6 bases). Trimming removed 5 bases at V and 4 bases at J, with 18 bases between. CDR3 length: 16 residues. The germline V gene has CDR1 LNHDA and CDR2 SQIVND (reference sequence). The CDR3, as DNA: TGTGCCAGTAGTCCGGGGACTGGCGAACCGTACAATGAGCAGTTCTTC. This gives the protein CASSPGTGEPYNEQFF. Variable domain in full (rest from reference TRBV19 and TRBJ2-1): DGGITQSPKYLFRKEGQNVTLSCEQNLNHDAMYWYRQDPGQGLRLIYYSQIVNDFQKGDIAEGYSVSREKKESFPLTVTSAQKNPTAFYLCASSPGTGEPYNEQFFGPGTRLTVL.

The chain carries TRBV12-3 or TRBV12-4 and TRBJ1-3; D is unresolved. Trimming left V 1 base short and J 5 bases short, with 6 bases between. The CDR3 has 13 residues. This chain's CDR3 is CASSLDPRNTIYF. CDR3 DNA sequence: TGTGCCAGCAGTTTAGACCCGCGAAACACCATATATTTT.

The CDR3 coding sequence is TGTGCCAGCAGTACGAGGACAGGGAGCTCCTACGAGCAGTACTTC. Translating gives CASSTRTGSSYEQYF. V and J are TRBV7-9 and TRBJ2-7; 8 nucleotides match TRBD1. CDR1 is SEHNR, CDR2 FQNEAQ, per germline (reference sequence). Trimming removed 6 bases from V and 0 bases from J; junction bases left unmatched: 7. This CDR3 contains 15 residues.

The gene calls are TRBV5-4 and TRBJ1-5, with unresolved D. The CDR3 covers 13 residues. The V gene's germline CDR1 is SGHNT and CDR2 YYREEE (reference sequence). The V end was cut by 0 bases, the J end by 9 bases, with 10 bases between. CDR3 nucleotides: TGTGCCAGCAGCTTGGATTATGGAAGGCCCCAGCATTTT. Its translation: CASSLDYGRPQHF.

The rearrangement links TRBV5-1 to TRBJ1-2; TRBD1 aligns across 9 bases. The V segment lost 3 bases and the J segment 0 bases; nucleotides outside the gene matches: 3. Per the germline V gene, CDR1 is SGHRS and CDR2 is YFSETQ. CDR3 length: 15 amino acids. The CDR3 DNA reads as TGCGCCAGCAGCTGGGACAGGGAGGCTAACTATGGCTACACCTTC. It encodes CASSWDREANYGYTF.